Below are 14 T cell receptor beta chains sequenced from a single sample in a study of OX40 agonist ivuxolimab in advanced cancers. Profiled with immunoSEQ multiplex PCR; TCRdb holds only in-frame clones, not every one. Altogether about 61,000 clones are present, 70% to 90% being singletons, with the ten largest covering approximately 0.3%. Sequenced here: CD4+ or CD8+ T cells sorted from blood, sampled in a trial of the OX40 agonist ivuxolimab. Receptors were obtained from an adult with an advanced solid tumor such as melanoma, head and neck, liver or kidney cancer.

The genes are TRBV6-5 and TRBJ2-5; 10 nucleotides match TRBD2. The CDR3 has 15 residues. V was clipped by 6 bases and J by 2 bases; unmatched bases: 6. Germline CDR1 is MNHEY and CDR2 is SVGAGI. CDR3 amino acids: CASSSPSGGQETQYF. The DNA for the CDR3 is TGTGCCAGCAGCTCCCCTAGCGGGGGACAAGAGACCCAGTACTTC.

The chain employs TRBV19 and TRBJ1-5; D not certain. The CDR3 totals 17 residues. Trimming shortened V by 1 base and J by 7 bases, and 20 bases separated the two germline ends. Germline-derived CDR1 and CDR2 are LNHDA and SQIVND (reference sequence). The CDR3 loop is CASSIGAGRSGKQPQHF. CDR3 DNA sequence: TGTGCCAGTAGTATAGGAGCCGGGAGAAGTGGAAAGCAGCCCCAGCATTTT.

The genes are TRBV9 and TRBJ1-4; TRBD1 is a possible D gene (6 bases). The CDR3 totals 15 residues. Germline values: CDR1 SGDLS, CDR2 YYNGEE. V dropped 4 bases and J dropped 4 bases, with 14 bases sitting between them. The CDR3 coding sequence is TGTGCCAGCAGCCCCCGTAAGGGGGTTAATGAAAAACTGTTTTTT. Amino acids: CASSPRKGVNEKLFF. Full variable domain (outside the CDR3, taken from reference TRBV9 and TRBJ1-4): DSGVTQTPKHLITATGQRVTLRCSPRSGDLSVYWYQQSLDQGLQFLIQYYNGEERAKGNILERFSAQQFPDLHSELNLSSLELGDSALYFCASSPRKGVNEKLFFGSGTQLSVL.

The rearrangement joins TRBV5-4 to TRBJ2-7, with TRBD1 matching over 9 bases. V was clipped by 4 bases and J by 4 bases; unmatched bases: 6. In germline, CDR1 is SGHNT, CDR2 YYREEE (reference sequence). This CDR3 is built from 14 residues. The CDR3 sequence: CASSKPTGGYEQYF. The CDR3 bases are TGTGCCAGCAGCAAGCCGACAGGGGGATACGAGCAGTACTTC.

This sequence joins TRBV6-6 and TRBJ2-7, with 8 bases matching TRBD2. V shed 6 bases and J 3 bases; nucleotides not matched to a gene: 7. Germline-derived CDR1 and CDR2 are MNHNY and SVGAGI (reference sequence). The CDR3 length is 14 residues. The DNA of the CDR3 is TGTGCCAGCAGAGACGGGGGGGGCGACTACGAGCAGTACTTC. Its translation: CASRDGGGDYEQYF.

As regards this clone: The junction departs from the called germline gene at one end, perhaps through a read error. The genes are TRBV7-9 and TRBJ2-7; D unresolved. This CDR3 region has 15 residues. Germline-derived CDR1 and CDR2 are SEHNR and FQNEAQ (reference sequence). The CDR3 sequence is CASSLVAGPSDEQYF. For the CDR3, the DNA is TGTGCCAGCAGCTTAGTGGCAGGCCCCTCCGACGAGCAGTACTTC.

The chain recombines TRBV4-2 with TRBJ2-3; 15 bases map to TRBD2. Trimming at V came to 1 base and at J to 2 bases, leaving 4 bases not matched to a gene. The CDR3 has 18 amino acids. Germline CDR1 is LGHNA and CDR2 is YNFKEQ. This CDR3 reads CASSQGGLAGGLTDTQYF. CDR3 in DNA: TGTGCCAGCAGCCAAGGGGGACTAGCGGGGGGCCTCACAGATACGCAGTATTTT.

Only one count was recorded for this clone. The CDR3 reads CASSLGGTRTSEQYF. DNA for the CDR3: TGTGCCAGCAGCTTGGGCGGGACCCGAACAAGCGAGCAGTACTTC. The chain employs TRBV5-5 and TRBJ2-7; weak D call: TRBD2 (6 bases). The V and J ends lost 0 bases and 6 bases respectively, with 16 bases between them. Germline V CDR1 and CDR2: SGHKS, YYEKEE (reference sequence). The CDR3 has 15 residues. The entire variable domain, with the rest obtained from reference TRBV5-5 and TRBJ2-7, is as follows: DAGVTQSPTHLIKTRGQQVTLRCSPISGHKSVSWYQQVLGQGPQFIFQYYEKEERGRGNFPDRFSARQFPNYSSELNVNALLLGDSALYLCASSLGGTRTSEQYFGPGTRLTVT.

In its sample, this clone was seen a few times. The chain joins TRBV11-2 to TRBJ1-1; no definite D call. The germline V and J ends were trimmed by 3 bases and 1 base, with 6 bases remaining between them. This CDR3 comprises 13 residues. Germline V lookup: CDR1 SGHAT, CDR2 FQNNGV. The CDR3 here is CASSFRANTEAFF. The CDR3 nucleotides read TGTGCCAGCAGCTTTAGGGCGAACACTGAAGCTTTCTTT.

The V gene is TRBV5-1, the J gene TRBJ2-5, with 9 bases lining up with TRBD2. Per germline, CDR1 SGHRS and CDR2 YFSETQ. This CDR3 is built from 14 residues. V dropped 0 bases and J dropped 3; count of bases not matched to a gene: 0. The CDR3 nucleotides are TGCGCCAGCAGCTTGGGCGGGGGGGAAGAGACCCAGTACTTC. Translated, it gives CASSLGGGEETQYF.

In regard to this clone: Germline is not matched at one junction end, which may reflect a read error. The V call is TRBV5-8, the J call TRBJ2-7; possible D gene TRBD1, 5 bases. The germline CDR1 and CDR2 sequences are SGHTS and YDEGEE. The CDR3 spans 11 residues. CDR3 bases: TGTGCCAGCAGCTTTTTTAGGGGCCTCCTCTTC. Encoded protein: CASSFFRGLLF.

The rearrangement joins TRBV4-3 to TRBJ2-7; D is perhaps TRBD2 (7 bases). Per the germline V gene, CDR1 is LGHNA and CDR2 is YSLEER. V was shortened by 7 bases and J by 6 bases, with 25 bases between the two germline ends. The CDR3 covers 16 residues. The CDR3, as DNA: TGCGCCAGCACTTACAATACGCGGGGGAGGGGGGGCGAGCAGTACTTC. Translating gives CASTYNTRGRGGEQYF.

The rearrangement uses TRBV5-6 and TRBJ2-7; TRBD2 is a possible D gene (5 bases). V was clipped by 4 bases and J by 0 bases, with 14 bases between them. The CDR3 covers 15 residues. Germline V gives CDR1 SGHDT, CDR2 YYEEEE. The CDR3 DNA is TGTGCCAGCAGCCGGGATATCGTAAGCTCCTACGAGCAGTACTTC. Amino acids: CASSRDIVSSYEQYF.

This chain links TRBV7-2 with TRBJ1-2; D gene uncertain. Germline V lookup: CDR1 SGHTA, CDR2 FQGNSA. Trimming left V 0 bases short and J 5 bases short, with 10 bases between. The CDR3 totals 14 residues. The CDR3 DNA reads TGTGCCAGCAGCTTAGCTTCGTCGGGGTATGGCTACACCTTC. It is translated as CASSLASSGYGYTF.